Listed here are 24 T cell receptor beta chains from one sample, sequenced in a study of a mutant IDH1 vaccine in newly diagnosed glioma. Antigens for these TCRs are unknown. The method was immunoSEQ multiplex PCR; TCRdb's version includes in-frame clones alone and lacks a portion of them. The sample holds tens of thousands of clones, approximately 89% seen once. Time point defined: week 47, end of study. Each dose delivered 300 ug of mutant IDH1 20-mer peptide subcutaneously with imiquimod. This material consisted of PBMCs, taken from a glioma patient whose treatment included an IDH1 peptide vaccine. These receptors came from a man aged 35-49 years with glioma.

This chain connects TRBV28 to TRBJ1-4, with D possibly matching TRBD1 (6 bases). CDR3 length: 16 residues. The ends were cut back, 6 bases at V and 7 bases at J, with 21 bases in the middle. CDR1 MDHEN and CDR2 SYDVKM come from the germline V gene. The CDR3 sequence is CASSKWTLLGGEKLFF. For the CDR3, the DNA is TGTGCCAGCAGCAAGTGGACCCTACTAGGGGGTGAAAAACTGTTTTTT.

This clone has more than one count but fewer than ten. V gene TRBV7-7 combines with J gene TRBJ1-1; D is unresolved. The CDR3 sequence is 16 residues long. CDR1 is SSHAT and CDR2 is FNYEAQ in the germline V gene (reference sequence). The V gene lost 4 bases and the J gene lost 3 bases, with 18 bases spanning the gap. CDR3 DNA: TGTGCCAGCAGCTCCGAAGCTCCGGTGGGGTACACTGAAGCTTTCTTT. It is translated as CASSSEAPVGYTEAFF.

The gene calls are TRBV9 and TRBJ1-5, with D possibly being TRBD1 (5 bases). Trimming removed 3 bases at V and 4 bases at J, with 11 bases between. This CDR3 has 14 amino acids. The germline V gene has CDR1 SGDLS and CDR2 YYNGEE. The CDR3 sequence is CASSGRDGNQPQHF. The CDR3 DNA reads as TGTGCCAGCAGCGGCCGGGACGGTAATCAGCCCCAGCATTTT.

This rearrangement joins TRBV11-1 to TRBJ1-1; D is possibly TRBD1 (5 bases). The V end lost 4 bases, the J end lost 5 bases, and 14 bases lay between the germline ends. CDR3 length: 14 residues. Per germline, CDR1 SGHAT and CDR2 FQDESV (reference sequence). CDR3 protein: CASSWGVDGTEAFF. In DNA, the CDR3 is TGTGCCAGCAGCTGGGGCGTGGACGGGACTGAAGCTTTCTTT.

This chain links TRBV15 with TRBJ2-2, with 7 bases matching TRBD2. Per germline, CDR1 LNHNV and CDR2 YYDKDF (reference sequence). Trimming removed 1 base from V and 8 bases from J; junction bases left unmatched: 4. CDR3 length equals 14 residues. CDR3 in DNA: TGTGCCACCAGCAGAGGCGGGAGAGGTGGGGAGCTGTTTTTT. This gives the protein CATSRGGRGGELFF.

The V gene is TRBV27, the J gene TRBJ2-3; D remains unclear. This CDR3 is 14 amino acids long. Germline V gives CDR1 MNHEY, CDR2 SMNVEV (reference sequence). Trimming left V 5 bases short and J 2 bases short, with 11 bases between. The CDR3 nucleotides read TGTGCCAGCAGTGGGCTTCACGACACAGATACGCAGTATTTT. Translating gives CASSGLHDTDTQYF.

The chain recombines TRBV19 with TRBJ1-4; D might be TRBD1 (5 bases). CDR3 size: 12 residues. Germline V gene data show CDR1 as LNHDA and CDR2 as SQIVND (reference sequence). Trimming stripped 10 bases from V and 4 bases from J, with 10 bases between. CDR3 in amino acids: CATGLINEKLFF. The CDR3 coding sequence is TGTGCCACGGGACTGATTAATGAAAAACTGTTTTTT.

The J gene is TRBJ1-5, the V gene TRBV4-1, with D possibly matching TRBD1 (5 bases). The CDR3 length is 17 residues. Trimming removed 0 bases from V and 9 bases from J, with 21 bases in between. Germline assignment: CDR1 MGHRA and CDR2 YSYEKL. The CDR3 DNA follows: TGCGCCAGCAGCCAAGAAGGCCGTCAGGGCCGAGGTCGGCCCCAGCATTTT. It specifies CASSQEGRQGRGRPQHF.

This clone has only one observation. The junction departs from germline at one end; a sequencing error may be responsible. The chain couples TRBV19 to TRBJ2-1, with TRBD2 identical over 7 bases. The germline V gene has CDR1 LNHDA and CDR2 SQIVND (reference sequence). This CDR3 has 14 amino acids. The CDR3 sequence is CASRIAGPNNEQFF. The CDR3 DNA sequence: TGTGCCAGTAGAATAGCGGGCCCAAACAATGAGCAGTTCTTC.

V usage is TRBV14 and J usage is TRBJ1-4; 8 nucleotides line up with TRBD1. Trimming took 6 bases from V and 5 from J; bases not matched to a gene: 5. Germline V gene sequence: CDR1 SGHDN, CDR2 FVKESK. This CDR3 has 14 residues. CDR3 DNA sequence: TGTGCCAGCAGTAGGACAGGGATAAATGAAAAACTGTTTTTT. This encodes CASSRTGINEKLFF.

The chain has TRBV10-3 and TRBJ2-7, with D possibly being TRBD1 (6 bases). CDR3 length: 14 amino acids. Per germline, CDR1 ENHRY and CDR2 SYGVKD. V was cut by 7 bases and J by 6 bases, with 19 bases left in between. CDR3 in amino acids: CAITAQGSSGEQYF. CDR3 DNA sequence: TGTGCCATCACCGCCCAGGGGTCCTCGGGCGAGCAGTACTTC.

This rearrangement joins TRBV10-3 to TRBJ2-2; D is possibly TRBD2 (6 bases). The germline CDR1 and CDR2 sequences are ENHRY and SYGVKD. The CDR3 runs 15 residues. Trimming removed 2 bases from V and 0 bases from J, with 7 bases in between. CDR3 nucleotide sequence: TGTGCCATCAGTGAGGGGGGGACGAACACCGGGGAGCTGTTTTTT. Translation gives CAISEGGTNTGELFF.

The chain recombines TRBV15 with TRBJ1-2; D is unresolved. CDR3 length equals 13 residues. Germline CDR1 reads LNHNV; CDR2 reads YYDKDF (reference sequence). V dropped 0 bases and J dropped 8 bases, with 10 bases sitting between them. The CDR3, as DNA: TGTGCCACCAGCAGAGATCTCACGGGCGGCTACACCTTC. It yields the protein CATSRDLTGGYTF.

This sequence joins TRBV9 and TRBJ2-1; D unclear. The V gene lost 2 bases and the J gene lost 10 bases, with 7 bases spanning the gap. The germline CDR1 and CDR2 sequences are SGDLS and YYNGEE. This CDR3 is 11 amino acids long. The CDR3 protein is CASSVTGEQFF. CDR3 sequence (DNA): TGTGCCAGCAGCGTCACCGGGGAGCAGTTCTTC.

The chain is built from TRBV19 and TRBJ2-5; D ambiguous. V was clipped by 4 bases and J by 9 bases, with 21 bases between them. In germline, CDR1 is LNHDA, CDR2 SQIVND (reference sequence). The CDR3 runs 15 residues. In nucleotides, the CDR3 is TGTGCCAGTAGTAAGAGTGACCTAACGAAGAGTGCCCAGTACTTC. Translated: CASSKSDLTKSAQYF.

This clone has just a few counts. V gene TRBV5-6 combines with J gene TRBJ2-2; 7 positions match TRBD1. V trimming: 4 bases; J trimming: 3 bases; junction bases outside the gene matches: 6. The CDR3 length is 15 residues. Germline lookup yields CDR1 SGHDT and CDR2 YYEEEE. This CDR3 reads CASSPDRLDTGELFF. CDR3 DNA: TGTGCCAGCAGCCCGGACAGGTTGGACACCGGGGAGCTGTTTTTT.

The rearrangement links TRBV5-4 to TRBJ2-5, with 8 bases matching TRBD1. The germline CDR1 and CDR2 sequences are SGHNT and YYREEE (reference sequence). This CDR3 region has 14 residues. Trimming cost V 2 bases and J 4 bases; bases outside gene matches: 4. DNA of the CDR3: TGTGCCAGCAGCTTTGACAGGGGACGAGAGACCCAGTACTTC. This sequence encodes CASSFDRGRETQYF.

CDR3 loop: CASSLRGPAKNIQYF. In DNA form, the CDR3 reads TGTGCCAGCAGTTTAAGGGGTCCAGCCAAAAACATTCAGTACTTC. V usage is TRBV27 and J usage is TRBJ2-4; a possible D gene is TRBD1 (5 bases). This CDR3 is 15 amino acids long. The V gene's germline CDR1 is MNHEY and CDR2 SMNVEV (reference sequence). Trimming took off 2 bases at V and 0 bases at J, with 8 bases between the two ends.

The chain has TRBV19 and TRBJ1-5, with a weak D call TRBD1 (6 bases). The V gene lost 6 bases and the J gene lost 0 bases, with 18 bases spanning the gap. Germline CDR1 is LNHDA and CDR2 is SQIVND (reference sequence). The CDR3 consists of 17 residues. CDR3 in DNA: TGTGCCAGTAGCCCCACCCCGACAGGATATAGCAATCAGCCCCAGCATTTT. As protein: CASSPTPTGYSNQPQHF.

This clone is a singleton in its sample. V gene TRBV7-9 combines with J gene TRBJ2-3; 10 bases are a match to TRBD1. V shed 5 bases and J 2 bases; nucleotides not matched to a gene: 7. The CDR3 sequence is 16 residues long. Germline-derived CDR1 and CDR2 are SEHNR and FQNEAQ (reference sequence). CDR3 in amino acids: CASSRRQGANTDTQYF. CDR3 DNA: TGTGCCAGCAGCCGCCGACAGGGGGCGAACACAGATACGCAGTATTTT. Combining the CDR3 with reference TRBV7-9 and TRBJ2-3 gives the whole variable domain DTGVSQNPRHKITKRGQNVTFRCDPISEHNRLYWYRQTLGQGPEFLTYFQNEAQLEKSRLLSDRFSAERPKGSFSTLEIQRTEQGDSAMYLCASSRRQGANTDTQYFGPGTRLTVL.

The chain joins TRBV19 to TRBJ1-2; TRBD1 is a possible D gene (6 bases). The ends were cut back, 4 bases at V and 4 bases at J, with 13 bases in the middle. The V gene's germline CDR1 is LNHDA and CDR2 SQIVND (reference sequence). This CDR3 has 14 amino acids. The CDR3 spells CASSTGQYSYGYTF. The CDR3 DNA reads TGTGCCAGTAGTACCGGACAGTATAGCTATGGCTACACCTTC.

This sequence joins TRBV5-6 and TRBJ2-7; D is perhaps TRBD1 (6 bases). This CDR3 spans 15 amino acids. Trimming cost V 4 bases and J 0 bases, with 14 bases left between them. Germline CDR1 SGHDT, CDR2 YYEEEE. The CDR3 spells CASSQGTSSSYEQYV. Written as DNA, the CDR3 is TGTGCCAGCAGCCAGGGGACGTCAAGCTCCTACGAGCAGTACGTC.

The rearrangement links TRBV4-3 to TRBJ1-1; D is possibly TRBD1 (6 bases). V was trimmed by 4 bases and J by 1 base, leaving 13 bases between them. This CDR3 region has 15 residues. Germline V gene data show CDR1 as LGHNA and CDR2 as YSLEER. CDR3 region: CASSPTLDRNTEAFF. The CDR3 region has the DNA TGCGCCAGCAGCCCGACCTTGGACAGGAACACTGAAGCTTTCTTT.

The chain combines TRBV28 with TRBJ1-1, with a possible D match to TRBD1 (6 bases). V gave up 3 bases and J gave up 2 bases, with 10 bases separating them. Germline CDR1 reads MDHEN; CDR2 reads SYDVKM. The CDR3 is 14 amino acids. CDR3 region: CASSFPQGNTEAFF. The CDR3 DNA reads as TGTGCCAGCAGTTTCCCACAGGGAAACACTGAAGCTTTCTTT.